A single TCR beta chain is shown here with its context. The antigen is unknown. The second PCR ran roughly 6 to 12 cycles with a sample-barcoded 5' primer and J-beta primers. TCRdb redid the calling of the 5' RACE reads with MiXCR, one entry per CDR3 protein. The repertoire has under 950,000 distinct CDR3 sequences, about 20% of them found once; the top ten carry 22%. The record originates from a study of blood T cells in healthy people across ages. Study-level results: Diversity estimated from one million T cells was considered an underestimate. Both higher diversity and more naive CD4+ cells marked long-lived donors when set against aged donors.

What was sequenced was blood. The sequence came from a man aged 65 to 85 in good health.

The CDR3, as DNA: TGCGCCAGCAGCCAAATTCCGGGACTAGCCGCAGATACGCAGTATTTT. Its translation: CASSQIPGLAADTQYF. The chain couples TRBV5-1 to TRBJ2-3, with TRBD2 identical over 9 bases. The ends lost 4 bases at V and 4 bases at J; junction bases unmatched: 10. Germline CDR1 reads SGHRS; CDR2 reads YFSETQ. This CDR3 has 16 amino acids.